The clone carrying this TCR beta chain was seen a handful of times. Its antigen is as yet unknown. This record comes from a study of T cell responses to AZD1222 COVID-19 vaccine. The study's findings and limits: It should be noted that donors were predominantly white British and more often female, and clonal diversity was possibly underestimated.

Assay used: immunoSEQ multiplex PCR; TCRdb lists only in-frame clones, some missing. This table has about 35,000 clones, approximately 84% appearing once. The sample here was peripheral blood, taken 28 days after the second AZD1222 dose. The source of this sequence is an adult who received the AZD1222 COVID-19 vaccine.

The DNA for the CDR3 is TGTGCCAGCAGCTTAGTGGACTTAGTGGGCGAGACCCAGTACTTC. Translation: CASSLVDLVGETQYF. J is TRBJ2-5 and V is TRBV7-2; possible D gene TRBD2, 5 bases. Germline CDR1 SGHTA, CDR2 FQGNSA. The CDR3 is 15 residues long. V was trimmed by 1 base and J by 5 bases, leaving 14 bases between them.